The entry below describes one T cell receptor beta chain. This specimen belongs to a study of memory CD4+ T cells and cytomegalovirus serostatus. Study summary: This sample comes from healthy Belgian adults, roughly 9 CMV seropositive, roughly 22 seronegative.

The repertoire was sequenced with immunoSEQ multiplex PCR; TCRdb's copy has only in-frame clones and lacks some. This sample yields tens of thousands of clones, of which more than 60% are seen a single time; 0.55% to 0.6% belongs to the top ten. The CDR3 totals 17 residues. V was cut by 4 bases and J by 6 bases, with 22 bases left in between. Germline V CDR1 and CDR2: MNHEY, SMNVEV (reference sequence). The sort gate was single viable CD3+CD4+CD8-CD45RO+ cells for memory CD4+ T cells. After thawing, CD4+ T cells were positively selected. This clonotype was obtained from an adult in good health and CMV-seronegative. Material for sequencing was memory CD4+ T cells from blood. This sequence joins TRBV27 and TRBJ2-1; D perhaps matches TRBD2 (7 bases). In nucleotides, the CDR3 is TGTGCCAGCAGTTCCTTTGGAAAGGGGGGGGGCGGCAATGAGCAGTTCTTC. Protein: CASSSFGKGGGGNEQFF.